These 28 T cell receptor beta chains came from one sample sequenced in a study of human T cells and chemical hapten exposure. Described time point: patch test 2, 6 weeks after DPC sensitization. Noted treatment: therapeutic diphenylcyclopropenone sensitization with weekly scalp DPC. A single record per CDR3 protein comes from TCRdb applying MiXCR to the RACE reads. Counted here are 330,000 or so distinct CDR3 sequences, just under 6.5% occurring once; the ten biggest clones make up approximately 5.4%. This sample comprised whole blood, obtained in connection with sensitization to the hapten diphenylcyclopropenone (DPC). These TCRs come from a woman in her late teens or twenties with alopecia areata. Some clones in this sample may be carry-over from other donors' samples.

This clonotype was counted between two and nine times. The V gene is TRBV6-6, the J gene TRBJ2-2, with 8 bases fitting TRBD2. Germline V gives CDR1 MNHNY, CDR2 SVGAGI (reference sequence). The CDR3 runs to 14 residues. The ends lost 4 bases at V and 5 bases at J; junction bases unmatched: 3. The CDR3 reads CASSWRGETGELFF. In nucleotides, the CDR3 is TGTGCCAGCAGTTGGCGGGGGGAAACCGGGGAGCTGTTTTTT.

This clonotype came up many times. The chain employs TRBV12-3 or TRBV12-4 and TRBJ1-1; 7 nucleotides line up with TRBD1. The CDR3 has 14 amino acids. V was pared by 2 bases and J by 4 bases, with 4 bases of the junction left unmatched. DNA of the CDR3: TGTGCCAGCAGTTTAAGGTCAGGGGGCACTGAAGCTTTCTTT. This sequence encodes CASSLRSGGTEAFF.

In this sample, this clonotype turned up a few times. The DNA for the CDR3 is TGTGCCACAAGGGGCCCTACTGCCACTGAAGCTTTCTTT. Residues: CATRGPTATEAFF. This chain links TRBV7-9 with TRBJ1-1; maybe TRBD1 (5 bases). In germline, CDR1 is SEHNR, CDR2 FQNEAQ (reference sequence). V was trimmed by 10 bases and J by 4 bases, leaving 16 bases between them. This CDR3 spans 13 amino acids.

The table lists this clonotype with many counts. The chain uses TRBV9 and TRBJ2-2; D gene uncertain. V lost 7 bases to trimming and J lost 5 bases, with 6 bases between them. CDR1 and CDR2 (germline): SGDLS, YYNGEE. The CDR3 covers 11 residues. The CDR3 here is CASSWTGELFF. The CDR3 nucleotides read TGTGCCAGCTCCTGGACCGGGGAGCTGTTTTTT.

This clonotype was observed at least ten times. The chain is built from TRBV6-6 and TRBJ1-6; D gene ambiguous. The CDR3 length is 15 residues. CDR1 and CDR2 (germline): MNHNY, SVGAGI (reference sequence). Trimming shortened V by 2 bases and J by 7 bases, and 12 bases separated the two germline ends. The CDR3 nucleotides are TGTGCCAGCAGTTACACGGGGTCTCCAAATTCACCCCTCCACTTT. This encodes CASSYTGSPNSPLHF.

A few counts support this clonotype. This chain links TRBV25-1 with TRBJ2-7, with 8 nucleotides matching TRBD1. From germline, CDR1 is MGHDK and CDR2 SYGVNS. The V and J ends lost 5 bases and 5 bases, in that order; junction bases with no gene match: 8. The CDR3 consists of 14 residues. This CDR3 reads CASSSGGFRNEQYF. As DNA, the CDR3 is TGTGCCAGCAGTTCAGGGGGCTTTAGGAACGAGCAGTACTTC.

The rearrangement links TRBV10-3 to TRBJ2-1; D gene uncertain. The CDR3 consists of 15 residues. CDR1 is ENHRY and CDR2 is SYGVKD in the germline V gene. V was clipped by 1 base and J by 8 bases, with 15 bases between them. CDR3 nucleotides: TGTGCCATCAGTGAGTTCCCGTCCGATAGGGATGAGCAGTTCTTC. It encodes CAISEFPSDRDEQFF.

This clonotype was found many times. The gene calls are TRBV20-1 and TRBJ2-7, with TRBD1 matching over 7 bases. The CDR3 is 12 amino acids. V was pared by 7 bases and J by 5 bases, with 8 bases of the junction left unmatched. Per germline, CDR1 DFQATT and CDR2 SNEGSKA (reference sequence). The CDR3 is CSVAEGANEQYF. Written as DNA, the CDR3 is TGCAGTGTCGCTGAGGGGGCAAACGAGCAGTACTTC.

At least ten counts were recorded for this clonotype. V usage is TRBV9 and J usage is TRBJ1-1; unclear D gene. The germline gives CDR1 SGDLS, CDR2 YYNGEE. The V gene lost 7 bases and the J gene lost 1 base, with 11 bases spanning the gap. The CDR3 length is 13 residues. The CDR3 DNA follows: TGTGCCAGCGCGAAGACGGGGAACACTGAAGCTTTCTTT. Translated, it gives CASAKTGNTEAFF.

Ten or more counts support this clonotype. This chain links TRBV20-1 with TRBJ1-2; D remains ambiguous. The CDR3 is 11 amino acids. Germline V gives CDR1 DFQATT, CDR2 SNEGSKA (reference sequence). Trimming took 2 bases from V and 1 from J, leaving 2 bases between them. The CDR3 DNA follows: TGCAGTGCTAGAAATAACTATGGCTACACCTTC. Translated, it gives CSARNNYGYTF.

This clonotype was picked up a small number of times. The chain carries TRBV13 and TRBJ1-1, with a possible D match to TRBD1 (5 bases). The V end was cut by 8 bases, the J end by 3 bases, with 16 bases between. The CDR3 totals 14 residues. The germline V gene has CDR1 PRHDT and CDR2 FYEKMQ (reference sequence). DNA of the CDR3: TGTGCCAGCTATGGTCTCCTGGGGGACACTGAAGCTTTCTTT. This sequence encodes CASYGLLGDTEAFF.

This clonotype has just a few counts. The chain recombines TRBV6-5 with TRBJ1-5, with TRBD1 matching over 7 bases. Germline V CDR1 and CDR2: MNHEY, SVGAGI. The CDR3 extends over 15 amino acids. J gave up 3 bases and V 5 bases, and 7 bases lay outside the gene matches. This CDR3 reads CASSPAGGFNQPQHF. For the CDR3, the DNA is TGTGCCAGCAGTCCGGCAGGGGGTTTCAATCAGCCCCAGCATTTT.

This clonotype was detected only a few times. The chain uses TRBV20-1 and TRBJ2-3; D is undetermined. In germline, CDR1 is DFQATT, CDR2 SNEGSKA (reference sequence). Trimming cost V 3 bases and J 4 bases, with 8 bases left between them. The CDR3 contains 12 residues. In nucleotides, the CDR3 is TGCAGTGCTAGCTTTAGTGCAGATACGCAGTATTTT. It is translated as CSASFSADTQYF.

The rearrangement joins TRBV29-1 to TRBJ1-1, with TRBD1 matching 7 bases. The CDR3 extends over 13 amino acids. Unmatched junction bases numbered 7, after V lost 7 bases and J lost 2 bases. Germline V gene data show CDR1 as SQVTM and CDR2 as ANQGSEA. CDR3: CSGQGLGNTEAFF. In DNA, the CDR3 is TGCAGCGGACAGGGTTTAGGAAACACTGAAGCTTTCTTT.

This clonotype has more than one count but fewer than ten. The genes are TRBV7-9 and TRBJ1-1; tentative D call: TRBD1 (6 bases). Between the trimmed V and J ends, which lost 7 bases and 0 bases, there was a span of 18 bases. The length of the CDR3 is 16 residues. CDR1 is SEHNR, CDR2 FQNEAQ, per germline (reference sequence). The DNA of the CDR3 is TGTGCCAGCACCAATCCGGAAGGACAGTTGAACACTGAAGCTTTCTTT. Translation gives CASTNPEGQLNTEAFF.

This clonotype was detected ten times or more. The gene calls are TRBV4-2 and TRBJ2-2; tentatively, D is TRBD2 (6 bases). Germline assignment: CDR1 LGHNA and CDR2 YNFKEQ. The V end lost 0 bases, the J end lost 1 base, and 6 bases lay between the germline ends. The CDR3 has 15 amino acids. CDR3 region: CASSQEEGNTGELFF. CDR3 DNA: TGTGCCAGCAGCCAAGAGGAGGGGAACACCGGGGAGCTGTTTTTT.

This clonotype showed up many times. The V call is TRBV4-3, the J call TRBJ2-3, with a tentative D call TRBD2 (6 bases). Trimming left V 0 bases short and J 1 base short, with 11 bases between. This CDR3 has 16 amino acids. Germline CDR1 LGHNA, CDR2 YSLEER. The CDR3 region has the DNA TGCGCCAGCAGCCAAGATGGGGGGTTCGGCACAGATACGCAGTATTTT. Translated: CASSQDGGFGTDTQYF.

The chain recombines TRBV6-5 with TRBJ2-3; D may match TRBD1 or TRBD2 (5 bases each). Trimming left V 2 bases short and J 4 bases short, with 10 bases between. This CDR3 spans 14 amino acids. CDR1 is MNHEY and CDR2 is SVGAGI in the germline V gene. The CDR3: CASSYVGGSDTQYF. Written as DNA, the CDR3 is TGTGCCAGCAGTTACGTTGGGGGATCAGATACGCAGTATTTT.

This clonotype was counted at least ten times. The chain links TRBV7-9 to TRBJ1-5; TRBD1 aligns across 10 bases. This CDR3 comprises 16 residues. The V segment lost 1 base and the J segment 2 bases; nucleotides outside the gene matches: 2. CDR1 and CDR2 from the germline V gene are SEHNR and FQNEAQ (reference sequence). The CDR3 loop is CASSLGGTGGNQPQHF. The CDR3 DNA reads TGTGCCAGCAGCTTAGGAGGGACAGGGGGCAATCAGCCCCAGCATTTT. Combining the CDR3 with reference TRBV7-9 and TRBJ1-5 gives the whole variable domain DTGVSQNPRHKITKRGQNVTFRCDPISEHNRLYWYRQTLGQGPEFLTYFQNEAQLEKSRLLSDRFSAERPKGSFSTLEIQRTEQGDSAMYLCASSLGGTGGNQPQHFGDGTRLSIL.

Only one count was recorded for this clonotype. This chain uses TRBV20-1 with TRBJ2-7, with D uncertain. The CDR3 extends over 12 amino acids. Germline values: CDR1 DFQATT, CDR2 SNEGSKA (reference sequence). Trimming stripped 4 bases from V and 2 bases from J, with 9 bases between. CDR3 nucleotide sequence: TGCAGTGCTAATGTTGGGACCTACGAGCAGTACTTC. Translation gives CSANVGTYEQYF.

This chain uses TRBV5-1 with TRBJ2-3, with 9 bases lining up with TRBD1. Per the germline V gene, CDR1 is SGHRS and CDR2 is YFSETQ. CDR3 length: 15 amino acids. The V segment lost 5 bases and the J segment 6 bases; nucleotides outside the gene matches: 10. The CDR3, as DNA: TGCGCCAGCAGTCCTCCCGGGACAGGGACCGATACGCAGTATTTT. Its translation is CASSPPGTGTDTQYF.

V gene TRBV12-3 or TRBV12-4 combines with J gene TRBJ2-6; the D is unclear. The CDR3 extends over 15 amino acids. Trimming pared 3 bases from V and 2 bases from J, leaving 8 bases between. This CDR3 reads CASSFGVTGANVLTF. In DNA, the CDR3 is TGTGCCAGCAGTTTCGGTGTTACTGGGGCCAACGTCCTGACTTTC.

This clonotype was recorded once. The chain carries TRBV27 and TRBJ2-7; the match to TRBD1 covers 7 bases. The CDR3 is made up of 12 amino acids. Trimming at V came to 11 bases and at J to 2 bases, leaving 6 bases not matched to a gene. In germline, CDR1 is MNHEY, CDR2 SMNVEV (reference sequence). This chain's CDR3 is CACWDSPYEQYF. For the CDR3, the DNA is TGTGCCTGTTGGGACAGCCCCTACGAGCAGTACTTC.

The J gene is TRBJ1-6, the V gene TRBV6-5; unclear D gene. The germline gives CDR1 MNHEY, CDR2 SVGAGI. This CDR3 region has 14 residues. Between the trimmed V and J ends, which lost 2 bases and 5 bases, there was a span of 7 bases. The CDR3 here is CASSYGQDNSPLHF. For the CDR3, the DNA is TGTGCCAGCAGTTACGGGCAGGATAATTCACCCCTCCACTTT.

This clonotype has just a few counts. The CDR3 nucleotides are TGTGCCAGCAGCGTAAACAGGGGTAGCAATCAGCCCCAGCATTTT. Amino acid sequence: CASSVNRGSNQPQHF. This chain uses TRBV2 with TRBJ1-5; 7 nucleotides align to TRBD1. Per germline, CDR1 SNHLY and CDR2 FYNNEI. Trimming at V came to 6 bases and at J to 0 bases, leaving 5 bases not matched to a gene. The CDR3 sequence is 15 residues long. Variable domain in full (rest from reference TRBV2 and TRBJ1-5): EPEVTQTPSHQVTQMGQEVILRCVPISNHLYFYWYRQILGQKVEFLVSFYNNEISEKSEIFDDQFSVERPDGSNFTLKIRSTKLEDSAMYFCASSVNRGSNQPQHFGDGTRLSIL.

The rearrangement links TRBV20-1 to TRBJ2-1; D is uncertain. The V gene's germline CDR1 is DFQATT and CDR2 SNEGSKA (reference sequence). Trimming took off 5 bases at V and 4 bases at J, with 6 bases between the two ends. CDR3 length equals 11 residues. CDR3 amino acids: CSAPSYNEQFF. CDR3 sequence (DNA): TGCAGTGCTCCTTCTTACAATGAGCAGTTCTTC.

This clonotype occurred a few times. The V gene is TRBV19, the J gene TRBJ2-4; tentative D call: TRBD1 (7 bases). The CDR3 totals 18 residues. CDR1 LNHDA and CDR2 SQIVND come from the germline V gene (reference sequence). V gave up 4 bases and J gave up 10 bases, with 29 bases separating them. The CDR3 reads CASSKGGASAGTVTIQYF. The CDR3 nucleotides are TGTGCCAGTAGTAAGGGGGGTGCAAGCGCCGGGACAGTCACAATTCAGTACTTC. Combining the CDR3 with reference TRBV19 and TRBJ2-4 gives the whole variable domain DGGITQSPKYLFRKEGQNVTLSCEQNLNHDAMYWYRQDPGQGLRLIYYSQIVNDFQKGDIAEGYSVSREKKESFPLTVTSAQKNPTAFYLCASSKGGASAGTVTIQYFGAGTRLSVL.

This clonotype was observed a few times. This chain uses TRBV29-1 with TRBJ2-5; D may be TRBD1 (7 bases). CDR1 is SQVTM, CDR2 ANQGSEA, per germline. Trimming stripped 4 bases from V and 11 bases from J, with 17 bases between. CDR3 length: 12 residues. CDR3 residues: CSVVAGGRHQYF. CDR3 DNA sequence: TGCAGCGTTGTGGCAGGGGGGCGACATCAGTACTTC.